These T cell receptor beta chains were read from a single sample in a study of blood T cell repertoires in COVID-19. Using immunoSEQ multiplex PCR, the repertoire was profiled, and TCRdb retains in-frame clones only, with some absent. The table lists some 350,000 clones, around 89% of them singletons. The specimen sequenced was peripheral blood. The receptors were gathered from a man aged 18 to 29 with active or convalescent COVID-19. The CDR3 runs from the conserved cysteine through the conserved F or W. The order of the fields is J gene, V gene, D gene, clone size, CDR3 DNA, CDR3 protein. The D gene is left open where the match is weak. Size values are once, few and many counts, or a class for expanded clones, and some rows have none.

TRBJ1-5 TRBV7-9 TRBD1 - TGTGCCAGCAGCTTAGGGGCAGGGGGACCCATATTCGGCAATCAGCCCCAGCATTTT CASSLGAGGPIFGNQPQHF
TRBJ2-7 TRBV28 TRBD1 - TGTGCCAGCAGTCACAGGGACAGCCACTACGAGCAGTACTTC CASSHRDSHYEQYF
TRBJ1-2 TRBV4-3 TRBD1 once TGCGCCAGCAGCCAAGATGGGACAGCCTATGGCTACACCTTC CASSQDGTAYGYTF
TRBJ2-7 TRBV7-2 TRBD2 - TGTGCCAGCAGCGGTAGCGGGAGTTCCTACGAGCAGTACTTC CASSGSGSSYEQYF
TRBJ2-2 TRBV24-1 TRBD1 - TGTGCCACCAGTGATTTTTCGGCCAGGGGGCCTTCGGCCGGGGAGCTGTTTTTT CATSDFSARGPSAGELFF
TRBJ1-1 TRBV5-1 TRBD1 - TGCGCCAGCAGCTCCCGGACAGGGGGCCACGCTGAAGCTTTCTTT CASSSRTGGHAEAFF
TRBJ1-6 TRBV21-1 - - TGTGCCAGCAGCAAAATTTTGTCGGACAGAGTTTCCTATAATTCACCCCTCCACTTT CASSKILSDRVSYNSPLHF
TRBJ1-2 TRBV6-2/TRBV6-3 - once TGTGCCAGCAGTAAAGGGGGGGGCTTCTATGGCTACACCTTC CASSKGGGFYGYTF
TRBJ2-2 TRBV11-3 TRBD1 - TGTGCCAGCAGCCGGGACAGGGCGAACACCGGGGAGCTGTTTTTT CASSRDRANTGELFF
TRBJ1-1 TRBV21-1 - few TGTGCCAGCAAAGTTCGGGGATTCACTGAAGCTTTCTTT CASKVRGFTEAFF
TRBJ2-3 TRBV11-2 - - TGTGCCAGCAGCTTAGAACCCCGGCGGGATACGCAGTATTTT CASSLEPRRDTQYF
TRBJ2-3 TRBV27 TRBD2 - TGTGCCAGTGCGGCGGGAGGGTTTCATGCAGATACGCAGTATTTT CASAAGGFHADTQYF
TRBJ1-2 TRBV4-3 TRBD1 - TGCGCCAGCAGCCAAGATCCACAGGGGGCTTATGGCTACACCTTC CASSQDPQGAYGYTF
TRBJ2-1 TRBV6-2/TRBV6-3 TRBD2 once TGTGCCAGCAGTGGGACTAGCGCATACAATGAGCAGTTCTTC CASSGTSAYNEQFF
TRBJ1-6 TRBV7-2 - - TGTGCCAGCAGTCAGTACGAGGGTTCACCCCTCCACTTT CASSQYEGSPLHF
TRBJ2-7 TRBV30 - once TGTGCCTGGAGTGTCGCGGCCTACGAGCAGTACTTC CAWSVAAYEQYF
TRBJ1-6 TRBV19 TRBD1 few TGTGCCAGTAGTATAAACAGGGGGAATTCACCCCTCCACTTT CASSINRGNSPLHF
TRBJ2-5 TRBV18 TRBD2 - TGTGCCAGCTCACGCATGACTAGCGGGAGGGCCTCGCAAGAGACCCAGTACTTC CASSRMTSGRASQETQYF
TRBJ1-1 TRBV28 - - TGTGCCAGCAGTTTACTTCGGACAGCGAAGAACACTGAAGCTTTCTTT CASSLLRTAKNTEAFF
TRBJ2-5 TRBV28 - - TGTGCCAGCAACACCGTGATGGTGCAAGAGACCCAGTACTTC CASNTVMVQETQYF
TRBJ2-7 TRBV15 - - TGTGCCGCTAGCGACACAGGCTACGAGCAGTACTTC CAASDTGYEQYF
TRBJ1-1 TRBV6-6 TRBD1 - TGTGCCAGCAGTTACTCGGACAGGCCTTTCAGACTAGCTTTCTTT CASSYSDRPFRLAFF
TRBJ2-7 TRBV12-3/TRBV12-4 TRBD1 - TGTGCCAGCAGTTTAAGACAGGGTGACGAGCAGTACTTC CASSLRQGDEQYF
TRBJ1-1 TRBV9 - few TGTGCCAGCAGCGTAACTCCAAACACTGAAGCTTTCTTT CASSVTPNTEAFF
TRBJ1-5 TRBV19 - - TGTGCCAGTAGTATAAGCGGGGCAGGGTTCTCGCCCCAGCATTTT CASSISGAGFSPQHF
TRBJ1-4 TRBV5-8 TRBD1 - TGTGCCAGCAGCCCATGGGGACAGGGTAATGAAAAACTGTTTTTT CASSPWGQGNEKLFF
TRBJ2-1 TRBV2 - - TGTGCCAGCAGTGAAATCGAGGAGCAGTTCTTC CASSEIEEQFF
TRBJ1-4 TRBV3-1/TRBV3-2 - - TGTGCCAGCAGCCTAAATGAAAAACTGTTTTTT CASSLNEKLFF
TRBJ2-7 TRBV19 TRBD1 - TGTGCCAGTGGCCCCGGGACAGGACCTTACGAGCAGTACTTC CASGPGTGPYEQYF
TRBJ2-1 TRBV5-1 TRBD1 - TGCGCCAGCAGCGGAACCGGGACAGGGTTTAATGAGCAGTTCTTC CASSGTGTGFNEQFF
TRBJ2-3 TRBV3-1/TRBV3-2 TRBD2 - TGTGCCAGCACAATCCTGGGGGAGGGTACGCAGTATTTT CASTILGEGTQYF
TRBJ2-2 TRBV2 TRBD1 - TGTGCCAGCACCGGACAGGGTTACACCGGGGAGCTGTTTTTT CASTGQGYTGELFF
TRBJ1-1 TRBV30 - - TGTGCCTGGAGTGTATTGACTACGAATGAAGCTTTCTTT CAWSVLTTNEAFF
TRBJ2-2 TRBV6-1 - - TGTGCCAGCAGTGTCCTAGTGCGAGTAACGAACACCGGGGAGCTGTTTTTT CASSVLVRVTNTGELFF
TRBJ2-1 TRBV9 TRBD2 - TGTGCCAGCAGCGCTGGGACTAGCGGGGGGCCCAGGAGCTCCTACAATGAGCAGTTCTTC CASSAGTSGGPRSSYNEQFF
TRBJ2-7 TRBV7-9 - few TGTGCCAGCAGTTCCATGAGCCCCGAGCAGTACTTC CASSSMSPEQYF
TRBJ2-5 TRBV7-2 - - TGTGCCAGCAGCTTAGGTTTCGCGGGGCTAGCGAAAGAGACCCAGTACTTC CASSLGFAGLAKETQYF
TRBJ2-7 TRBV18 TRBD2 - TGTGCCAGCCTGACTAGCCGCGCCTCCGAGCAGTACTTC CASLTSRASEQYF
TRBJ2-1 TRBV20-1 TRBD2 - TGCAGTGAAGCGGGGTACAATGAGCAGTTCTTC CSEAGYNEQFF
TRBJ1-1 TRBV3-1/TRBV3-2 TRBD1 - TGTGCCAGCAGCCCCCGGGACAGGGGAGGAACTGAAGCTTTCTTT CASSPRDRGGTEAFF
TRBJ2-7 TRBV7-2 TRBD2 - TGTGCCAGCAGCCCCCCCCGTGGCGGGGGGACCTACGAGCAGTACTTC CASSPPRGGGTYEQYF
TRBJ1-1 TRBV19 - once TGTGCCAGTAGTTTTAGGGGCACTGAAGCTTTCTTT CASSFRGTEAFF
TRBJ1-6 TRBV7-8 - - TGTGCCAGCAGCCGAACCGGGACATATAATTCACCCCTCCACTTT CASSRTGTYNSPLHF
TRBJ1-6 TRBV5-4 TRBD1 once TGTGCCAGCAAGAACTTGGGACAGAGCTATAATTCACCCCTCCACTTT CASKNLGQSYNSPLHF
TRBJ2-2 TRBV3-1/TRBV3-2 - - TGTGCCAGCAGCCAAGGCAGACTCACCGGGGAGCTGTTTTTT CASSQGRLTGELFF
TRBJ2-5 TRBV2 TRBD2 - TGTGCCAGTCTACTAGCGTTAGAGACCCAGTACTTC CASLLALETQYF